One sample yielded the 30 T cell receptor beta chains listed below, sequenced in a study of T-cell reconstitution after alpha-beta-depleted transplantation in children (TCRdb year 2016). Receptor libraries were prepared by PCR. The sample was run on an Illumina HiSeq 2500. To normalize quantification of the TCRbeta repertoire, the TCR libraries were built with molecular barcoding that relied on unique molecular identifiers. TCRdb reworked the public reads: Q25 trimming with fastp, MiXCR clone assembly, productive beta chains retained. Duplicate CDR3 protein sequences are folded into a single record with the most common DNA and genes. Here the sample has almost 500,000 distinct CDR3 sequences; around 12% occur a single time. The ten largest clones capture over 5.5% of the sample. The sample in question was PBMCs from the stem cell graft donor, obtained from the stem cell graft. All receptors come from a human donor who donated a stem cell graft to a child with combined immunodeficiency.

V and J are TRBV12-3 or TRBV12-4 and TRBJ2-3; D is perhaps TRBD2 (5 bases). The CDR3 contains 16 residues. Trimming left V 2 bases short and J 2 bases short, with 14 bases between. CDR3 sequence reads: CASSLFLAASTDTQYF. CDR3 nucleotide sequence: TGTGCCAGCAGTTTATTCCTAGCTGCCTCCACAGATACGCAGTATTTT.

This clonotype has at least ten counts. The J gene is TRBJ2-1, the V gene TRBV5-1; D is uncertain. Germline V gene data show CDR1 as SGHRS and CDR2 as YFSETQ. CDR3 length equals 14 residues. V was pared by 1 base and J by 3 bases, with 8 bases between. For the CDR3, the DNA is TGCGCCAGCAGCTTGCAGCAGAGCTACAATGAGCAGTTCTTC. Translated: CASSLQQSYNEQFF.

J is TRBJ2-1 and V is TRBV21-1. TRBV21-1 constitutes a pseudogene. The CDR3 is made up of 17 amino acids. CDR3: CASSSRRYFSSYNEQFF. CDR3 nucleotides: TGTGCCAGCAGCAGTCGGCGTTACTTCAGCTCCTACAATGAGCAGTTCTTC.

CDR3 sequence reads: CASRPGMPARLDEQYF. The CDR3 DNA reads as TGTGCCAGCAGGCCCGGGATGCCGGCTCGGTTGGACGAGCAGTACTTC. This chain connects TRBV28 to TRBJ2-7, with a weak D call TRBD2 (5 bases). Trimming removed 6 bases from V and 5 bases from J, with 23 bases in between. The CDR3 has 16 amino acids. CDR1 and CDR2 (germline): MDHEN, SYDVKM.

The rearrangement joins TRBV5-1 to TRBJ1-5; 9 positions match TRBD1. Unmatched junction bases numbered 5, after V lost 5 bases and J lost 5 bases. The CDR3 extends over 14 amino acids. Germline CDR1 reads SGHRS; CDR2 reads YFSETQ. CDR3: CASRADRGDQPQHF. CDR3 in DNA: TGCGCCAGCAGGGCGGACAGGGGTGATCAGCCCCAGCATTTT.

This clonotype was seen a handful of times. The CDR3: CASSPAGDPDTQYF. Written as DNA, the CDR3 is TGTGCCAGCAGCCCAGCGGGTGACCCAGATACGCAGTATTTT. J is TRBJ2-3 and V is TRBV28; D is possibly TRBD2 (6 bases). CDR3 size: 14 residues. V lost 6 bases and J lost 4, with 14 bases in between. Germline lookup yields CDR1 MDHEN and CDR2 SYDVKM.

This clonotype was seen a few times. The V and J genes are TRBV11-2 and TRBJ2-1; 10 bases map to TRBD2. This CDR3 has 15 residues. The V gene end was trimmed by 5 bases and the J gene end by 3 bases; junction bases not matched to a gene: 4. Germline assignment: CDR1 SGHAT and CDR2 FQNNGV. The CDR3 nucleotides are TGTGCCAGCAGCATCCGACTAGCGGGCTACAATGAGCAGTTCTTC. Translating gives CASSIRLAGYNEQFF.

There are many counts of this clonotype. The chain combines TRBV6-5 with TRBJ2-1; tentatively, D is TRBD1 or TRBD2 (5 bases each). CDR1 and CDR2 from the germline V gene are MNHEY and SVGAGI. This CDR3 contains 13 residues. V lost 2 bases, J lost 7 bases, and 9 bases lay in between. The CDR3 DNA follows: TGTGCCAGCAGTTACGGCGAGGGGAATGAGCAGTTCTTC. Translating it yields CASSYGEGNEQFF.

V usage is TRBV19 and J usage is TRBJ1-3, with no clear D. CDR1 and CDR2 from the germline V gene are LNHDA and SQIVND (reference sequence). Between the trimmed V and J ends, which lost 8 bases and 0 bases, there was a span of 5 bases. The CDR3 is made up of 12 amino acids. DNA for the CDR3: TGTGCCAGTCAGAGCTCTGGAAACACCATATATTTT. Amino acids: CASQSSGNTIYF.

V and J are TRBV5-1 and TRBJ2-7; possible D gene TRBD1, 6 bases. The CDR3 runs to 17 residues. V lost 3 bases and J 6 bases, leaving 25 bases between the germline ends. Looked up from germline, CDR1 is SGHRS and CDR2 is YFSETQ. The CDR3 sequence: CASSWGRWEGEMGEQYF. For the CDR3, the DNA is TGCGCCAGCAGCTGGGGGCGATGGGAAGGGGAGATGGGCGAGCAGTACTTC. Filled out from reference TRBV5-1 and TRBJ2-7, the complete variable domain reads KAGVTQTPRYLIKTRGQQVTLSCSPISGHRSVSWYQQTPGQGLQFLFEYFSETQRNKGNFPGRFSGRQFSNSRSEMNVSTLELGDSALYLCASSWGRWEGEMGEQYFGPGTRLTVT.

This CDR3 is CASSYLRQGAEEQFF. CDR3 DNA: TGTGCCAGCAGTTACCTAAGACAGGGGGCGGAAGAGCAGTTCTTC. The chain recombines TRBV6-5 with TRBJ2-1, with 10 bases that match TRBD1. This CDR3 has 15 amino acids. Germline V gene lookup returns CDR1 MNHEY and CDR2 SVGAGI. The trim removed 2 bases at V and 10 bases at J, leaving 8 bases unmatched.

The chain recombines TRBV6-2 or TRBV6-3 with TRBJ2-7; 8 positions agree with TRBD1. Germline CDR1 MNHEY, CDR2 SVGEGT. J lost 6 bases, V lost 0 bases, and 7 bases had no gene match. The CDR3 runs to 15 residues. CDR3 DNA: TGTGCCAGCAGTTACTCGAGCACAGGGGGTGGCGAGCAGTACTTC. It specifies CASSYSSTGGGEQYF.

This clonotype was seen at least ten times. The chain combines TRBV24-1 with TRBJ1-2, with a possible D match to TRBD1 (5 bases). With 9 bases removed from V and 4 bases from J, the gap between germline ends came to 8 bases. The V gene's germline CDR1 is KGHDR and CDR2 SFDVKD. The CDR3 loop spans 11 amino acids. The CDR3 here is CATGTGYGYTF. In DNA, the CDR3 is TGTGCCACCGGGACCGGCTATGGCTACACCTTC.

This clonotype was seen at least ten times. This chain joins TRBV7-9 and TRBJ2-7; TRBD1 might be the D (5 bases). This CDR3 comprises 15 residues. V was shortened by 4 bases and J by 1 base, with 14 bases between the two germline ends. Per germline, CDR1 SEHNR and CDR2 FQNEAQ (reference sequence). DNA of the CDR3: TGTGCCAGCAGCTCACCTATTGGGGCATCCTACGAGCAGTACTTC. This gives the protein CASSSPIGASYEQYF.

This clonotype was detected a few times. This chain joins TRBV5-1 and TRBJ2-7; D call uncertain. V lost 0 bases to trimming and J lost 2 bases, with 12 bases between them. The germline V gene has CDR1 SGHRS and CDR2 YFSETQ. This CDR3 is built from 15 residues. The CDR3 sequence: CASSLGALSPYEQYF. The CDR3 DNA reads as TGCGCCAGCAGCTTGGGTGCCTTATCACCCTACGAGCAGTACTTC.

This clonotype was found a few times. The chain has TRBV20-1 and TRBJ2-1; 7 bases agree with TRBD2. V lost 3 bases to trimming and J lost 4 bases; unmatched junction nucleotides: 9. Germline-derived CDR1 and CDR2 are DFQATT and SNEGSKA (reference sequence). The CDR3 loop spans 15 amino acids. CDR3 coding DNA: TGCAGTGCTAGTACGGGGGGAGATTTTTACAATGAGCAGTTCTTC. Its protein is CSASTGGDFYNEQFF.

The chain employs TRBV29-1 and TRBJ2-3, with 9 bases fitting TRBD1. V was clipped by 6 bases and J by 5 bases; unmatched bases: 15. The germline CDR1 and CDR2 sequences are SQVTM and ANQGSEA. The CDR3 is 16 amino acids. The CDR3 DNA reads as TGCAGCGTCGGACGTACCGGGACAGGGTCCGTAGATACGCAGTATTTT. As protein: CSVGRTGTGSVDTQYF.

This clonotype was observed many times. Germline is not matched at one junction end, which may reflect a read error. The genes are TRBV12-3 or TRBV12-4 and TRBJ2-1, with TRBD2 as a possible D gene (5 bases). The CDR3 loop spans 12 amino acids. In nucleotides, the CDR3 is TGTGCCAGCAGTCTACCTCGCTGGGAGAGGGTCTTC. Encoded protein: CASSLPRWERVF.

This clonotype was seen only a few times. The chain uses TRBV7-2 and TRBJ2-2; TRBD1 is a possible D gene (6 bases). CDR1 and CDR2 (germline): SGHTA, FQGNSA. The CDR3 extends over 14 amino acids. V was trimmed by 5 bases and J by 6 bases, leaving 13 bases between them. CDR3 DNA: TGTGCCAGCAGCGTCGACAGGTTCGCCGGGGAGCTGTTTTTT. This encodes CASSVDRFAGELFF.

The V call is TRBV6-2 or TRBV6-3, the J call TRBJ2-7; TRBD1 might be the D (5 bases). Germline V lookup: CDR1 MNHEY, CDR2 SVGEGT. This CDR3 contains 14 residues. The ends were cut back, 6 bases at V and 3 bases at J, with 15 bases in the middle. CDR3 nucleotide sequence: TGTGCCAGCAGCCATCCGTCAGGGAACTACGAGCAGTACTTC. It translates to CASSHPSGNYEQYF.

The gene calls are TRBV7-2 and TRBJ2-3, with 9 bases identical to TRBD2. This CDR3 has 16 residues. Germline CDR1 reads SGHTA; CDR2 reads FQGNSA. J was trimmed by 2 bases and V by 3 bases; bases with no gene match: 6. The CDR3: CASSLLRGGITDTQYF. The CDR3 bases are TGTGCCAGCAGCTTGTTGCGGGGGGGTATCACAGATACGCAGTATTTT.

This clonotype showed up just a few times. The chain links TRBV6-2 or TRBV6-3 to TRBJ2-1; 9 bases map to TRBD2. CDR1 MNHEY and CDR2 SVGEGT come from the germline V gene. CDR3 length: 15 residues. J gave up 6 bases and V 2 bases, and 5 bases lay outside the gene matches. The CDR3 region is CASSYDLAGSNEQFF. DNA of the CDR3: TGTGCCAGCAGTTACGACCTAGCGGGGAGCAATGAGCAGTTCTTC.

In this sample, this clonotype turned up a few times. CDR3 coding DNA: TGTGCCTGGAGCTTACAGGGGTTGAGGGAGTTCTTC. It yields the protein CAWSLQGLREFF. J is TRBJ2-1 and V is TRBV30; 7 positions agree with TRBD1. CDR1 and CDR2 (germline): GTSNPN, SVGIG (reference sequence). The V segment lost 3 bases and the J segment 14 bases; nucleotides outside the gene matches: 10. The CDR3 contains 12 residues.

This clonotype was counted many times. The chain links TRBV12-3 or TRBV12-4 to TRBJ2-1; D possibly corresponds to TRBD1 (6 bases). The CDR3 runs to 15 residues. The V gene lost 5 bases and the J gene lost 3 bases, with 14 bases spanning the gap. The CDR3 loop is CASSQNREDYNEQFF. In DNA, the CDR3 is TGTGCCAGCAGTCAAAACAGGGAAGACTACAATGAGCAGTTCTTC.

This chain uses TRBV27 with TRBJ2-1, with D possibly TRBD2 on 5 matching bases. Trimming left V 3 bases short and J 2 bases short, with 11 bases between. The CDR3 covers 15 residues. Germline CDR1 MNHEY, CDR2 SMNVEV (reference sequence). The CDR3 region has the DNA TGTGCCAGCAGTTTGGGAGCCTCGACCTACAATGAGCAGTTCTTC. Protein sequence: CASSLGASTYNEQFF.

This clonotype was counted between two and nine times. The chain joins TRBV5-1 to TRBJ2-7, with 8 bases lining up with TRBD1. The germline V gene has CDR1 SGHRS and CDR2 YFSETQ. V shed 4 bases, J shed 4 bases, and the junction held 7 bases outside the gene matches. The CDR3 has 14 residues. The CDR3 reads CASSVDRGPYEQYF. The CDR3 DNA reads TGCGCCAGCAGCGTTGACAGGGGCCCTTACGAGCAGTACTTC.

This clonotype was seen a few times. The chain links TRBV4-2 to TRBJ2-1; 9 nucleotides agree with TRBD2. The V gene end was trimmed by 4 bases and the J gene end by 7 bases; junction bases not matched to a gene: 11. This CDR3 comprises 16 residues. Germline CDR1 LGHNA, CDR2 YNFKEQ. CDR3 in DNA: TGTGCCAGCAGCCCTGGTGGCGGGGGGGCGAGGAATGAGCAGTTCTTC. Amino acid sequence: CASSPGGGGARNEQFF.

The rearrangement joins TRBV7-2 to TRBJ1-5; D not resolved. CDR3 length: 17 residues. Deletions cut 1 base from V and 0 bases from J, with 13 bases between. The germline V gene encodes CDR1 SGHTA and CDR2 FQGNSA. CDR3 region: CASSLVVRTFSNQPQHF. DNA for the CDR3: TGTGCCAGCAGCTTAGTAGTCAGGACTTTTAGCAATCAGCCCCAGCATTTT.

The CDR3 is CSVEAPVRDREDNEQFF. The DNA for the CDR3 is TGCAGCGTTGAGGCCCCCGTAAGGGACAGGGAGGACAATGAGCAGTTCTTC. The chain recombines TRBV29-1 with TRBJ2-1; 9 bases match TRBD1. CDR1 and CDR2 (germline): SQVTM, ANQGSEA. This CDR3 contains 17 residues. V shed 3 bases, J shed 5 bases, and the junction held 14 bases outside the gene matches.

V and J are TRBV7-9 and TRBJ1-1; 10 bases align to TRBD1. The CDR3 loop spans 17 amino acids. With V trimmed by 6 bases and J by 2 bases, 12 bases remained unmatched. CDR1 and CDR2 from the germline V gene are SEHNR and FQNEAQ (reference sequence). The CDR3 coding sequence is TGTGCCAGCAGAGACCGGGACAGGGGCTTCGGTAACACTGAAGCTTTCTTT. As protein: CASRDRDRGFGNTEAFF.